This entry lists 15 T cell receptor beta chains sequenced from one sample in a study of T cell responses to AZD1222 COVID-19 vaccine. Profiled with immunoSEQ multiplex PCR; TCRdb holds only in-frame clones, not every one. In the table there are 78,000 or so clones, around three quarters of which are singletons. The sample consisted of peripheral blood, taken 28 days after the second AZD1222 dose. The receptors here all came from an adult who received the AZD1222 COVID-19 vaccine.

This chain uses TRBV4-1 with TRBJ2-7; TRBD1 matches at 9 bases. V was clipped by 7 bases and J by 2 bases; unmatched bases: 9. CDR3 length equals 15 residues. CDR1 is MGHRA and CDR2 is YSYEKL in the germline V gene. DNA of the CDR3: TGCGCCAGCACCACCGGGACAGGGATCACCTACGAGCAGTACTTC. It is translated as CASTTGTGITYEQYF.

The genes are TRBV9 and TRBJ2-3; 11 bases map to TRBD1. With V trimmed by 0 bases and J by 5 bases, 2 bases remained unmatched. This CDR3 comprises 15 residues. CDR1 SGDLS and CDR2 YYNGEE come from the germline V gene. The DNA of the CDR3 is TGTGCCAGCAGCGTAGTGGGACAGGGGGAAGATACGCAGTATTTT. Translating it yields CASSVVGQGEDTQYF. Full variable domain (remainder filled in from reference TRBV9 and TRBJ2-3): DSGVTQTPKHLITATGQRVTLRCSPRSGDLSVYWYQQSLDQGLQFLIQYYNGEERAKGNILERFSAQQFPDLHSELNLSSLELGDSALYFCASSVVGQGEDTQYFGPGTRLTVL.

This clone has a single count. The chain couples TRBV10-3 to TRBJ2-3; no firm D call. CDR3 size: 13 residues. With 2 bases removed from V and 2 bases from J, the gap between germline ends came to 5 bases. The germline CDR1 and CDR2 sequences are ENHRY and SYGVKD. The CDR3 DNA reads TGTGCCATCAGTGAGCTGTACACAGATACGCAGTATTTT. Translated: CAISELYTDTQYF.

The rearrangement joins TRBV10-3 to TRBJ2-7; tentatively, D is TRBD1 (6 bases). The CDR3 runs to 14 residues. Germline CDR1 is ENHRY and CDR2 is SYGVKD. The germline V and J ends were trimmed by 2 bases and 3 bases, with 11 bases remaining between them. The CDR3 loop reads CAISEQGLSYEQYF. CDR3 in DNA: TGTGCCATCAGTGAGCAGGGGTTGAGCTACGAGCAGTACTTC.

CDR3 amino acids: CASSLTGGKNIQYF. CDR3 coding DNA: TGTGCCAGCAGCTTAACTGGGGGCAAAAACATTCAGTACTTC. This rearrangement joins TRBV7-3 to TRBJ2-4; either TRBD1 or TRBD2 may fit D (5 bases each). Germline-derived CDR1 and CDR2 are SGHTA and FQGTGA. CDR3 length: 14 residues. Trimming took 0 bases from V and 3 from J, leaving 6 bases between them.

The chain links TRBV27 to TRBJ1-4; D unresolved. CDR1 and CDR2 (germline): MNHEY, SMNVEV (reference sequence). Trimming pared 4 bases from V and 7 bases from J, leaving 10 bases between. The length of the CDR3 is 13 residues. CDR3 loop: CASSWSIFEKLFF. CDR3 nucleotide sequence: TGTGCCAGCAGTTGGAGTATTTTTGAAAAACTGTTTTTT.

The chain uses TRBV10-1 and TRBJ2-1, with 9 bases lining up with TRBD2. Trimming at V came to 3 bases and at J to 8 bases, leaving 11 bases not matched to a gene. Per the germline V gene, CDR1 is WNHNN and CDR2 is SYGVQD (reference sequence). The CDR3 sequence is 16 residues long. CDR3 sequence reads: CASSEGAGGPLDEQFF. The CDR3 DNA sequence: TGCGCCAGCAGTGAAGGGGCGGGGGGGCCTCTGGATGAGCAGTTCTTC.

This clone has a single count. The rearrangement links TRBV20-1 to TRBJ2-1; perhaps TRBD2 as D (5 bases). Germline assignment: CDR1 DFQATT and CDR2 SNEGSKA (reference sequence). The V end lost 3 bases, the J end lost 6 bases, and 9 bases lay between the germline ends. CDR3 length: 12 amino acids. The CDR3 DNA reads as TGCAGTGCTAGTGAGGGTGGCAATGAGCAGTTCTTC. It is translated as CSASEGGNEQFF.

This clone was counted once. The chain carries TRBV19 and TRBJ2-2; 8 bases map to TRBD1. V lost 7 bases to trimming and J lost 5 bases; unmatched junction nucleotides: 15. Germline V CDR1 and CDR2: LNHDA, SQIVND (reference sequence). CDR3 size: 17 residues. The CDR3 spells CASITGSGQGLTGELFF. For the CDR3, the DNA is TGTGCCAGTATAACGGGTAGCGGACAGGGATTGACCGGGGAGCTGTTTTTT.

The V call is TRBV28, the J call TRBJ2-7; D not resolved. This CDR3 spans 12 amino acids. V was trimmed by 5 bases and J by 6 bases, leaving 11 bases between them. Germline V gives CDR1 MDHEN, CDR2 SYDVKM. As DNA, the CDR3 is TGTGCCAGCAGTACTCAAGTCGGCGAGCAGTACTTC. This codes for CASSTQVGEQYF.

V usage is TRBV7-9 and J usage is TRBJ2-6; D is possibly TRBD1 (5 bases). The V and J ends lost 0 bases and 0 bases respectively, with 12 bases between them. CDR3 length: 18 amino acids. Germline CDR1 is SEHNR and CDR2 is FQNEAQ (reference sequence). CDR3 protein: CASSLAVRVASGANVLTF. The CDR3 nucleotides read TGTGCCAGCAGCTTAGCCGTCAGGGTGGCCTCTGGGGCCAACGTCCTGACTTTC.

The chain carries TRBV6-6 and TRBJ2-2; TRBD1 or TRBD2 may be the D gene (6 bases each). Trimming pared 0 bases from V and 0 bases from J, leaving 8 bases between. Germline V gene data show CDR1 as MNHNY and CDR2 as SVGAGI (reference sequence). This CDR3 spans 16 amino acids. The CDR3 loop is CASSYSRGPNTGELFF. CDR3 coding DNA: TGTGCCAGCAGTTACTCCCGGGGGCCGAACACCGGGGAGCTGTTTTTT.

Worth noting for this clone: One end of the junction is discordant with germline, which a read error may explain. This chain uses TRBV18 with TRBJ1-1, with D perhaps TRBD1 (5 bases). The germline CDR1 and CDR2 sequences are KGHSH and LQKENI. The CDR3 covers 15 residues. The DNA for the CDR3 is TGTGCCAGCTCCCCACCTTTGGTCAGGGACACTGAAGCTTTCTTT. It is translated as CASSPPLVRDTEAFF.

The CDR3 bases are TGTGCCAGCACCCGCCCGGCCCAAAACAATGAGCAGTTCTTC. It translates to CASTRPAQNNEQFF. The chain joins TRBV6-6 to TRBJ2-1, with D unclear. The germline V gene encodes CDR1 MNHNY and CDR2 SVGAGI (reference sequence). CDR3 length: 14 residues. V lost 7 bases, J lost 5 bases, and 15 bases lay in between.

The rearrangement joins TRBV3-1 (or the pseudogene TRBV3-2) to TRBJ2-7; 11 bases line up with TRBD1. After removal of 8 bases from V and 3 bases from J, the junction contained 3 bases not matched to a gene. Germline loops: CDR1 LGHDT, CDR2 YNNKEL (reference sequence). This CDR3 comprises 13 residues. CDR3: CASGTGGGYEQYF. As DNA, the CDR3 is TGTGCCAGCGGGACAGGGGGGGGCTACGAGCAGTACTTC.